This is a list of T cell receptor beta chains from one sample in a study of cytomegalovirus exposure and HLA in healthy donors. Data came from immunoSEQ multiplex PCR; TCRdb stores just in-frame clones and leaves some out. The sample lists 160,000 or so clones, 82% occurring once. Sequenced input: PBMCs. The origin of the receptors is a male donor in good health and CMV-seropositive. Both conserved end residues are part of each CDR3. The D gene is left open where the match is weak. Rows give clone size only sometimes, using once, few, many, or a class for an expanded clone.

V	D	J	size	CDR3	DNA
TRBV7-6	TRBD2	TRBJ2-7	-	CASSSLAGGPGEQYF	TGTGCCAGCAGCTCCCTAGCGGGAGGGCCGGGAGAGCAGTACTTC
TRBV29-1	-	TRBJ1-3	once	CSVDFLNTIYF	TGCAGCGTTGACTTCTTGAACACCATATATTTT
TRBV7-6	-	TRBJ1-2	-	CASSFGGEGYTF	TGTGCCAGCAGCTTTGGCGGTGAAGGCTACACCTTC
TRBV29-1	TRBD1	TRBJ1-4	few	CSGGTEEKLFF	TGCAGCGGCGGGACAGAAGAAAAACTGTTTTTT
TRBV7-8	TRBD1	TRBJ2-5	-	CASSFKPGTALQETQYF	TGTGCCAGCAGTTTTAAACCCGGGACAGCGCTCCAAGAGACCCAGTACTTC
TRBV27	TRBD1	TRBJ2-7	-	CASSWTGWSDEQYF	TGTGCCAGCAGTTGGACAGGGTGGTCTGACGAGCAGTACTTC
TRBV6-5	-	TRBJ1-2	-	CASRKRTSGYTF	TGTGCCAGCAGGAAAAGGACAAGCGGCTACACCTTC
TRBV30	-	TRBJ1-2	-	CAWSLGRDGYTF	TGTGCCTGGAGTCTGGGGCGAGATGGCTACACCTTC
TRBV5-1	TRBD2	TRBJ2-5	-	CASTRPGLAGVGETQYF	TGCGCCAGCACACGACCGGGACTAGCGGGAGTTGGCGAGACCCAGTACTTC
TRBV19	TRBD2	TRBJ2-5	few	CATKGTSGGMQTQYF	TGTGCCACCAAGGGAACTAGCGGGGGAATGCAGACCCAGTACTTC
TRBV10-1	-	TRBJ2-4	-	CASSPAGVKNIQYF	TGCGCCAGCAGTCCGGCAGGGGTCAAAAACATTCAGTACTTC
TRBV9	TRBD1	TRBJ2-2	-	CASSERGTGTGELFF	TGTGCCAGCAGCGAACGCGGGACAGGGACCGGGGAGCTGTTTTTT
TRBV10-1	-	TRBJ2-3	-	CASSESMGGLSTDTQYF	TGCGCCAGCAGTGAGTCGATGGGGGGTTTAAGCACAGATACGCAGTATTTT